These 21 T cell receptor beta chains came from one sample sequenced in a study of blood T cells in healthy people across ages. The second PCR ran about 6 to 12 cycles with a sample-barcoded 5' primer and J-beta primers. TCRdb reprocessed the 5' RACE reads with MiXCR, giving one entry per CDR3 protein. The sample carries 800,000 to 900,000 distinct CDR3 sequences, less than 80% recorded once. Sequenced input: blood. All receptors come from a man younger than 45 in good health.

V gene TRBV6-2 or TRBV6-3 combines with J gene TRBJ2-7; a possible D gene is TRBD1 (5 bases). The CDR3 covers 16 residues. V lost 0 bases, J lost 2 bases, and 14 bases lay in between. Per germline, CDR1 MNHEY and CDR2 SVGEGT. CDR3 DNA sequence: TGTGCCAGCAGTTACTCCAGGGCTGTTCCCGCCTACGAGCAGTACTTC. Its protein is CASSYSRAVPAYEQYF.

This clonotype appeared a single time. The CDR3, as DNA: TGCAGTGCCGTACCCGTGACAGGTTCTGACACTGAAGCTTTCTTT. Its protein product is CSAVPVTGSDTEAFF. The chain carries TRBV20-1 and TRBJ1-1; possible D gene TRBD1, 6 bases. This CDR3 is built from 15 residues. V was clipped by 6 bases and J by 3 bases, with 20 bases between them. Germline assignment: CDR1 DFQATT and CDR2 SNEGSKA (reference sequence).

Only a few counts were recorded for this clonotype. The chain combines TRBV7-8 with TRBJ1-2, with a weak D call TRBD1 (6 bases). Between the trimmed V and J ends, which lost 1 base and 8 bases, there was a span of 8 bases. CDR1 and CDR2 (germline): SGHVS, FQNEAQ. This CDR3 spans 12 amino acids. In DNA, the CDR3 is TGTGCCAGCAGCTTAGGGGACAACGGCTACACCTTC. It specifies CASSLGDNGYTF.

CDR3 in amino acids: CASSLEGTTGLEYNEQFF. The DNA of the CDR3 is TGCGCCAGCAGCTTGGAGGGGACTACGGGACTAGAGTACAATGAGCAGTTCTTC. The rearrangement joins TRBV5-1 to TRBJ2-1; TRBD2 agrees at 8 bases. CDR1 is SGHRS, CDR2 YFSETQ, per germline. CDR3 length: 18 residues. V lost 0 bases and J lost 4; bases outside the gene matches: 12.

This clonotype was recorded only once. It is likely a read error, because the conserved phenylalanine at the end of the CDR3 is missing. This chain connects TRBV12-3 or TRBV12-4 to TRBJ2-3, with D hard to call. The CDR3 loop spans 14 amino acids. V lost 2 bases, J lost 4 bases, and 10 bases lay in between. This CDR3 is CASSLPLPPDTQYS. CDR3 DNA sequence: TGTGCCAGCAGTTTACCCCTGCCCCCAGATACGCAGTATTCT.

This chain links TRBV2 with TRBJ2-1, with 11 bases fitting TRBD2. CDR3 size: 18 residues. Trimming cost V 5 bases and J 8 bases; bases outside gene matches: 17. CDR1 is SNHLY, CDR2 FYNNEI, per germline. The DNA of the CDR3 is TGTGCCAGCAGTTTTCTTACTAGCGGGGGCACTCTTCCCGATGAGCAGTTCTTC. Translated: CASSFLTSGGTLPDEQFF.

The chain couples TRBV7-2 to TRBJ2-5, with TRBD2 matching over 13 bases. Germline-derived CDR1 and CDR2 are SGHTA and FQGNSA. V gave up 5 bases and J gave up 5 bases; unmatched junction bases: 11. The CDR3 extends over 17 amino acids. CDR3 nucleotides: TGTGCCAGCAGCCCCTTTCTACCGACTAGCGGGGGGGAGACCCAGTACTTC. This translates into CASSPFLPTSGGETQYF.

The V call is TRBV5-4, the J call TRBJ2-7; D is perhaps TRBD2 (6 bases). The J call is doubtful: the DNA matches TRBJ2-5 better. Germline assignment: CDR1 SGHNT and CDR2 YYREEE (reference sequence). The CDR3 spans 12 residues. In DNA form, the CDR3 reads TGTGCCAGCACTAGCGAGGCAGAGACCCAGTACTTC. Translating gives CASTSEAETQYF.

The V gene is TRBV5-1, the J gene TRBJ1-2; D may be TRBD1 (6 bases). This CDR3 contains 15 residues. CDR1 and CDR2 (germline): SGHRS, YFSETQ. V shed 3 bases and J shed 2 bases, with 14 bases lying between them. This CDR3 reads CASSSGTGSNYGYTF. The CDR3 DNA follows: TGCGCCAGCAGCTCCGGTACAGGGTCCAACTATGGCTACACCTTC.

The chain links TRBV3-1 to TRBJ1-1, with 9 bases fitting TRBD1. Looked up from germline, CDR1 is LGHDT and CDR2 is YNNKEL (reference sequence). Trimming took 5 bases from V and 8 from J; bases not matched to a gene: 9. CDR3 size: 14 residues. The CDR3: CASSKWDRAPEAFF. DNA of the CDR3: TGTGCCAGCAGCAAGTGGGACAGGGCCCCCGAAGCTTTCTTT.

The chain employs TRBV4-2 and TRBJ1-1; D uncertain. The V gene lost 3 bases and the J gene lost 8 bases, with 22 bases spanning the gap. Germline CDR1 and CDR2: LGHNA and YNFKEQ. CDR3 length: 16 residues. CDR3: CASSQGTDWARAEAFF. CDR3 bases: TGTGCCAGCAGCCAGGGAACCGATTGGGCCCGAGCAGAAGCTTTCTTT.

The chain employs TRBV10-3 and TRBJ2-7, with TRBD2 as a possible D gene (5 bases). CDR1 and CDR2 (germline): ENHRY, SYGVKD. V lost 11 bases and J 6 bases, leaving 20 bases between the germline ends. The CDR3 runs 13 residues. Here the CDR3 reads CALPGQRAAEQYF. CDR3 bases: TGTGCCCTCCCGGGCCAGAGGGCCGCCGAGCAGTACTTC.

This chain links TRBV11-3 with TRBJ2-1; D might be TRBD1 (6 bases). The germline V gene encodes CDR1 SGHNT and CDR2 YENEEA. V lost 5 bases, J lost 1 base, and 15 bases lay in between. CDR3 size: 16 residues. CDR3 in amino acids: CASSPRTAQSYNEQFF. The CDR3 DNA is TGTGCCAGCAGCCCGAGGACAGCCCAATCCTACAATGAGCAGTTCTTC.

The V call is TRBV9, the J call TRBJ1-1, with TRBD1 as a possible D gene (6 bases). V lost 4 bases and J 3 bases, leaving 13 bases between the germline ends. Germline V gene lookup returns CDR1 SGDLS and CDR2 YYNGEE. The CDR3 has 14 residues. CDR3 loop: CASSSGGGHTEAFF. The CDR3 bases are TGTGCCAGCAGCTCAGGCGGGGGGCACACTGAAGCTTTCTTT.

The sample holds one count of this clonotype. The rearrangement joins TRBV7-2 to TRBJ1-5, with D uncertain. The CDR3 totals 15 residues. V was cut by 5 bases and J by 7 bases, with 18 bases left in between. In germline, CDR1 is SGHTA, CDR2 FQGNSA. As DNA, the CDR3 is TGTGCCAGCAGCCCCGGGATAATCCAGAGGCAGCCCCAGCATTTT. It encodes CASSPGIIQRQPQHF.

The chain combines TRBV7-2 with TRBJ2-7; maybe TRBD2 (6 bases). Trimming cost V 1 base and J 2 bases, with 12 bases left between them. CDR3 length: 15 amino acids. Per the germline V gene, CDR1 is SGHTA and CDR2 is FQGNSA. This CDR3 reads CASSLDAGIPYEQYF. The CDR3 DNA is TGTGCCAGCAGCTTAGACGCGGGGATCCCCTACGAGCAGTACTTC.

The table lists this clonotype with a few counts. This chain uses TRBV4-2 with TRBJ1-6; 10 bases align to TRBD1. From germline, CDR1 is LGHNA and CDR2 YNFKEQ. J was trimmed by 0 bases and V by 4 bases; bases with no gene match: 15. The CDR3 runs to 21 residues. The chain's CDR3 is CASSPSPTGGPKSSYNSPLHF. Here the CDR3 DNA reads TGTGCCAGCAGCCCCTCGCCGACAGGGGGCCCGAAAAGCTCCTATAATTCACCCCTCCACTTT.

This clonotype was observed a single time. The rearrangement uses TRBV6-1 and TRBJ1-2; D perhaps matches TRBD1 (5 bases). Germline loops: CDR1 MNHNS, CDR2 SASEGT. Trimming removed 3 bases from V and 6 bases from J, with 11 bases in between. The CDR3 consists of 13 residues. As DNA, the CDR3 is TGTGCCAGCAGTGATTGGGGCAGCCATGGCTACACCTTC. Translating it yields CASSDWGSHGYTF.

This clonotype was counted between two and nine times. This chain joins TRBV2 and TRBJ2-1, with D possibly matching TRBD1 (6 bases). CDR3 length: 15 amino acids. Germline CDR1 reads SNHLY; CDR2 reads FYNNEI. V lost 4 bases to trimming and J lost 4 bases, with 14 bases between them. CDR3 sequence: CASSGFRGSYNEQFF. DNA of the CDR3: TGTGCCAGCAGTGGCTTTAGGGGGTCGTACAATGAGCAGTTCTTC.

The chain recombines TRBV5-1 with TRBJ2-1; 10 positions match TRBD2. The germline V gene has CDR1 SGHRS and CDR2 YFSETQ. V shed 6 bases and J 6 bases; nucleotides not matched to a gene: 9. The CDR3 contains 15 residues. The CDR3 DNA follows: TGCGCCAGCACCCAGAGCGGGGGGGCGTTCAATGAGCAGTTCTTC. Amino acids: CASTQSGGAFNEQFF.

This clonotype was counted only a few times. J is TRBJ2-1 and V is TRBV29-1; either TRBD1 or TRBD2 may supply D (5 bases each). CDR1 and CDR2 from the germline V gene are SQVTM and ANQGSEA. There are 11 residues in the CDR3. Trimming shortened V by 7 bases and J by 5 bases, and 9 bases separated the two germline ends. CDR3 sequence: CSGGADNEQFF. In DNA form, the CDR3 reads TGCAGCGGAGGGGCCGACAATGAGCAGTTCTTC.